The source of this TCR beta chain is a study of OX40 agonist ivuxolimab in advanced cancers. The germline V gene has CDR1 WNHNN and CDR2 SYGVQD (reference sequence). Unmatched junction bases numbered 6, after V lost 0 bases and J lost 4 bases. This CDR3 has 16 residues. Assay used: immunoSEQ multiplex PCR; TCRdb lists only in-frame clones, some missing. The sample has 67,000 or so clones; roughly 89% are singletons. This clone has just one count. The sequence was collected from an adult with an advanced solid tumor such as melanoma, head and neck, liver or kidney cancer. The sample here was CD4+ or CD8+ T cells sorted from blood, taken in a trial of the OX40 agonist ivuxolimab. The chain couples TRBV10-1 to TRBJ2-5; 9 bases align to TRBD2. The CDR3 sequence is CASSESGGGVVETQYF. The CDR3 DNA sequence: TGCGCCAGCAGTGAGTCGGGCGGGGGGGTCGTAGAGACCCAGTACTTC.